This T cell receptor beta chain was documented in a study of T-cell memory formation after mild COVID-19. At the level of the study: Largely donor-specific sequence clusters came from a couple of donors.

TCRdb recomputed calls from the 5' RACE reads with MiXCR, one row per CDR3 protein. The table shows 130,000 to 150,000 distinct CDR3 sequences, with 6% occurring only once. General observations from the study: Clones shrinking from day 15 to 85 showed even CD4/CD8 mixes; later expanders tilted CD4+.

In the case of this clonotype: What it binds is not known. One end of the junction does not line up with germline, which may come from a read error.

The CDR3 sequence is 14 residues long. Germline CDR1 reads SGHRS; CDR2 reads YFSETQ. Sequencing was performed on PBMCs or a T cell subset sorted from them (not recorded which). The rearrangement uses TRBV5-1 and TRBJ2-5, with D perhaps given as TRBD1 or TRBD2 (5 bases each). The source is an adult woman who had mild COVID-19 (a few samples of this study predate the infection). Cell type and time point are not known. As DNA, the CDR3 is TGCGCCAGCAGATTGGGGACCGTCCAAGAGACCCAGTACTTC. It translates to CASRLGTVQETQYF. Full variable domain (missing parts from reference TRBV5-1 and TRBJ2-5): KAGVTQTPRYLIKTRGQQVTLSCSPISGHRSVSWYQQTPGQGLQFLFEYFSETQRNKGNFPGRFSGRQFSNSRSEMNVSTLELGDSALYLCASRLGTVQETQYFGPGTRLLVL.